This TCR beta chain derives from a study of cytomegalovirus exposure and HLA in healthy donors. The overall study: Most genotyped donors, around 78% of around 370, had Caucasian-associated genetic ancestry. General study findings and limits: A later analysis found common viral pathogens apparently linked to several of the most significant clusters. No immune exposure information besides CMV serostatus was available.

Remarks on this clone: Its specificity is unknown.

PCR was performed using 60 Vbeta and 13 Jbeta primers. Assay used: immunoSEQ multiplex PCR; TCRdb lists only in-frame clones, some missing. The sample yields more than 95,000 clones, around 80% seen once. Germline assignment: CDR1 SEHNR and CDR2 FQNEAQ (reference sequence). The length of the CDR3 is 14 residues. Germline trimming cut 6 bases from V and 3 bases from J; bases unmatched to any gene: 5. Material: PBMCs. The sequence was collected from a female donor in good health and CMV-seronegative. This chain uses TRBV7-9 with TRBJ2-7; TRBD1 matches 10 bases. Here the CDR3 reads CASRGTGEGYEQYF. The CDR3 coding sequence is TGTGCCAGCAGAGGGACAGGGGAAGGCTACGAGCAGTACTTC.